The following is a TCR beta chain sequence with its context. This record belongs to a study of T cell changes during pregnancy in multiple sclerosis. The trim removed 6 bases at V and 0 bases at J, leaving 11 bases unmatched. Germline assignment: CDR1 LNHDA and CDR2 SQIVND (reference sequence). The CDR3 extends over 17 amino acids. The assay was immunoSEQ multiplex PCR, and TCRdb's table has in-frame clones only and misses some. The data hold roughly 40,000 clones, with about 90% observed a single time. The V call is TRBV19, the J call TRBJ1-3, with TRBD1 identical over 7 bases. This TCR came from a female donor with multiple sclerosis, enrolled in a pregnancy study. Here the sequenced sample was CD4+ T cells from peripheral blood mononuclear cells, taken after pregnancy. The CDR3 coding sequence is TGTGCCAGTAGCTTCGGGACAGTGCTTAGCTCTGGAAACACCATATATTTT. This sequence encodes CASSFGTVLSSGNTIYF.